The sequence of this T cell receptor beta chain was determined in a study of T-cell memory formation after mild COVID-19. Overall study findings and caveats: Clones that shrank (day 15 to 85) were balanced CD4/CD8, whereas later expanders leaned CD4+. Whether second-wave clones peaking at day 37 were SARS-CoV-2 specific went unconfirmed. Pre-infection memory contained some responding clones, which suggested that cross-reactive memory had joined. Chiefly within CM and EM were the contracting CD4+ clones; CD8+ ones were within EMRA.

V lost 1 base and J lost 1, with 10 bases in between. The CDR3 totals 14 residues. CDR1 and CDR2 (germline): SQVTM, ANQGSEA. To note about this clonotype: The antigen remains unidentified.

MiXCR, applied by TCRdb to the 5' RACE reads, yields one record per CDR3 protein. The table lists 100,000 to 150,000 distinct CDR3 sequences, about 17% of them singletons. This sequence originates from a man between 18 and 35 years old who had mild COVID-19 (a few samples of this study predate the infection). Cell type and time point are not known. The V call is TRBV29-1, the J call TRBJ2-5, with D possibly TRBD2 on 6 matching bases. Sequencing was done on a sample of PBMCs or a T cell subset sorted from them (not recorded which). The CDR3 nucleotides read TGCAGCGTTGAAGCCCCGGGGGTCCAAGAGACCCAGTACTTC. Protein sequence: CSVEAPGVQETQYF.